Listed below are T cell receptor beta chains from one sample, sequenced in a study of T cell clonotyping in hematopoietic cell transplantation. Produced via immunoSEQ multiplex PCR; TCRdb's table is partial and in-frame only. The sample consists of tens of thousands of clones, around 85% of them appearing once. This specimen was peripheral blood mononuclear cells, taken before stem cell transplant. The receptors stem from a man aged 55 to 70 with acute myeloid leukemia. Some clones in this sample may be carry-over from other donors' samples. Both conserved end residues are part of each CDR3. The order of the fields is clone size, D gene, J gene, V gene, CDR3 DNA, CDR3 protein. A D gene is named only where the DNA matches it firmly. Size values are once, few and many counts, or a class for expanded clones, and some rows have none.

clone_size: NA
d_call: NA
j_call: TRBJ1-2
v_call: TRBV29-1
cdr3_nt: TGCAGCGTTCTGGACTCGAAGACCTATGGCTACACCTTC
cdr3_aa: CSVLDSKTYGYTF

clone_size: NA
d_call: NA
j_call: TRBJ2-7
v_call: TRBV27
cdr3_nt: TGTGCCAGCAGTTCCCTCTACGAGCAGTACTTC
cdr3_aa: CASSSLYEQYF

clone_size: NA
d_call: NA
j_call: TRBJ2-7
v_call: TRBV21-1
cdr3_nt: TGTGCCAGCAGCAAAGGGGGGACAGGCCTGGTAGAGCAGTACTTC
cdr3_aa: CASSKGGTGLVEQYF

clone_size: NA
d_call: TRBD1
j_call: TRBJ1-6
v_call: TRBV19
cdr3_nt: TGTGCCACTGGGGACAGACTAAATAATTCACCCCTCCACTTT
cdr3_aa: CATGDRLNNSPLHF

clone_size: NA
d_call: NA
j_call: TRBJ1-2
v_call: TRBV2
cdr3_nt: TGTGCCAGCAGTGAACTACTTAACTATGGCTACACCTTC
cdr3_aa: CASSELLNYGYTF

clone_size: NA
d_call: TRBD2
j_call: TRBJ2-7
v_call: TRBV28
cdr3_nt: TGTGCCAGCACCCGGGGCGGGGGGCCCTACGAGCAGTACTTC
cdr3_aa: CASTRGGGPYEQYF

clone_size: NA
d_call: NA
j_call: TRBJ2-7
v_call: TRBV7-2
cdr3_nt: TGTGCCAGCAGCTTAGAGGGGATCCCCTCCTACGAGCAGTACTTC
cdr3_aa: CASSLEGIPSYEQYF

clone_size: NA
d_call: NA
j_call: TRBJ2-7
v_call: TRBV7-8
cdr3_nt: TGTGCCAGCAGCTTCGACTCGGGCCCTTACGAGCAGTACTTC
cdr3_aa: CASSFDSGPYEQYF

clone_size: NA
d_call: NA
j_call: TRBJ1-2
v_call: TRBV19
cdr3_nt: TGTGCCAGTAGTATAGAAGGGTTGGACTATGGCTACACCTTC
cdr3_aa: CASSIEGLDYGYTF

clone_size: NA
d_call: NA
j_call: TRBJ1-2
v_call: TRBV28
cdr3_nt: TGTGCCAGCAGTTTAGCCCTCCCGAACTATGGCTACACCTTC
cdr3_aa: CASSLALPNYGYTF

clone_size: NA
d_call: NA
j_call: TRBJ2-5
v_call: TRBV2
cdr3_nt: TGTGCCAGCAGTGAACTAGCCCGAGTGGGGACCCAGTACTTC
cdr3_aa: CASSELARVGTQYF

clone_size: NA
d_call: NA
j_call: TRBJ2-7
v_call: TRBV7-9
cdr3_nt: TGTGCCAGCAGCGCCGTAAGCTACGAGCAGTACTTC
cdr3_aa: CASSAVSYEQYF

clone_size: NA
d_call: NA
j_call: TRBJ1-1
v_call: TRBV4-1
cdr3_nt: TGCGCCAGCAGACCGCTGAGGGAGAACACTGAAGCTTTCTTT
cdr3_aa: CASRPLRENTEAFF

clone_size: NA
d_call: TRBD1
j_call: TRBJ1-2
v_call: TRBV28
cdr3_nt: TGTGCCAGCAGTTTATCGGACAGGCCGGGGGTCGGCTACACCTTC
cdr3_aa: CASSLSDRPGVGYTF

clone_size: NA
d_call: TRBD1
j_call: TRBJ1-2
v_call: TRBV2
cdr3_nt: TGTGCCAGCAATTCGGACAGGAAGGGCTATGGCTACACCTTC
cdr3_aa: CASNSDRKGYGYTF

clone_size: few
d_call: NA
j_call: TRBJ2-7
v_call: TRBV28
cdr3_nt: TGTGCCAGCAGCTCTCGGAGTTGGGGGGCGGGCGAGCAGTACTTC
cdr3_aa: CASSSRSWGAGEQYF

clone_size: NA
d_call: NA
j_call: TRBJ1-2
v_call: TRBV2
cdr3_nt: TGTGCCAGCAGTCAGGGCCCCCCACCTAACTATGGCTACACCTTC
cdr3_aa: CASSQGPPPNYGYTF

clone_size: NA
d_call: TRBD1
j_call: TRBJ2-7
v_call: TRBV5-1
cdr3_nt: TGCGCCAGCAGCTTGGGCGGGGACAGGGTCCCCTACGAGCAGTACTTC
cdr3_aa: CASSLGGDRVPYEQYF

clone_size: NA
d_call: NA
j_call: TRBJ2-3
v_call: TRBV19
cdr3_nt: TGTGCCAGCACCCTCGACCCACGCACAGATACGCAGTATTTT
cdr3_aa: CASTLDPRTDTQYF

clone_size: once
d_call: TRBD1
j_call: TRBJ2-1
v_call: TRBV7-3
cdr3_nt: TGTGCCAGCAGCTTGGGACAGGGGGCTGGGTTCGAGCAGTTCTTC
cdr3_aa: CASSLGQGAGFEQFF

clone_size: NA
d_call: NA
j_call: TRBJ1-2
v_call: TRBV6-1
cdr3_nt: TGTGCCAGCTTGGGGCGCTATGGCTACACCTTC
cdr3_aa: CASLGRYGYTF

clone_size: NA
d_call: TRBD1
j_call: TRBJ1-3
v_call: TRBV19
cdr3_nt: TGTGCCAGTAGTGCCATCGGACAGGGGGGCGGAAACACCATATATTTT
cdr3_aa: CASSAIGQGGGNTIYF

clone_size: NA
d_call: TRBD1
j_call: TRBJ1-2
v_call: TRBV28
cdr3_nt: TGTGCCAGCAGTTTATCCGGACAGGGGGCTTTGTGGTATGGCTACACCTTC
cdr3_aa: CASSLSGQGALWYGYTF

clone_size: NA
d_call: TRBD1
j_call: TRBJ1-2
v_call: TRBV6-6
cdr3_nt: TGTGCCAGCAGTTTCCTGGACAGGTCTGGGTATGGCTACACCTTC
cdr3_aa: CASSFLDRSGYGYTF

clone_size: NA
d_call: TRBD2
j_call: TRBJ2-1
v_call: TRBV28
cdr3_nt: TGTGCCAGCAGGACTACTGGGGGGGGGAATGAGCAGTTCTTC
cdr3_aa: CASRTTGGGNEQFF

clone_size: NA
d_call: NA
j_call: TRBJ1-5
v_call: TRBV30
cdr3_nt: TGTGCCTGCAGATCACTCAGCAATCAGCCCCAGCATTTT
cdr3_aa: CACRSLSNQPQHF

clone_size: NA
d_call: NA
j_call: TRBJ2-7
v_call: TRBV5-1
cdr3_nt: TGCGCCAGCAGCTTCGTAGACAGCTCCTACGAGCAGTACTTC
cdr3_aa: CASSFVDSSYEQYF

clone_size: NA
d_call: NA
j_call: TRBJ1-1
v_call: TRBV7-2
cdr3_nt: TGTGCCAGCAGCTCCGAGAGGCTGGCAGTTTTATTGAACGCTGAAGCTTTCTTT
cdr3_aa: CASSSERLAVLLNAEAFF

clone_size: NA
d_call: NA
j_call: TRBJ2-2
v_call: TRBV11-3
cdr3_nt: TGTGCCAGCAGCTTAGGGGGGGTCAACACCGGGGAGCTGTTTTTT
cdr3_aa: CASSLGGVNTGELFF

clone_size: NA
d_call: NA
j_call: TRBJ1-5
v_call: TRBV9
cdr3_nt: TGTGCCAGCAGCCCTCAGGGGTCCGGTCAGCCCCAGCATTTT
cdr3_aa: CASSPQGSGQPQHF

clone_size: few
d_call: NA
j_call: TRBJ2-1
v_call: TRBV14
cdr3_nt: TGTGCCAGCAGCCAACAGGGTGGACGGGGTGAGCAGTTCTTC
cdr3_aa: CASSQQGGRGEQFF

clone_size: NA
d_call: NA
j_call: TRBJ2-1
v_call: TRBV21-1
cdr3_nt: TGTGCCAGCAGCAAAGAAGGAAAAACAGGCCCACATGAGCAGTTCTTC
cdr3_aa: CASSKEGKTGPHEQFF

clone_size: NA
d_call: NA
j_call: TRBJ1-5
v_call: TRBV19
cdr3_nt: TGTGCCAGTAGTATGAATAGGGAACCACCTCAGCCCCAGCATTTT
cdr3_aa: CASSMNREPPQPQHF

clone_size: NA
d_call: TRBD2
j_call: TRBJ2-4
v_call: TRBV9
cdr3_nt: TGTGCCAGCAGCGTAAGGGGCGGGCTAGCGGGGGAAAACATTCAGTACTTC
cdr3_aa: CASSVRGGLAGENIQYF

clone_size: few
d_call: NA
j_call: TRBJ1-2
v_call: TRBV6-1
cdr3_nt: TGTGCCAGCAGTCATAAGGACTATGGCTACACCTTC
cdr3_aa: CASSHKDYGYTF

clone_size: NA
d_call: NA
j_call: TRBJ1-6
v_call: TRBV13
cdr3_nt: TGTGCCAGCAGGCGAGCTGCCACAAGCTCCTATAATTCACCCCTCCACTTT
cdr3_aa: CASRRAATSSYNSPLHF

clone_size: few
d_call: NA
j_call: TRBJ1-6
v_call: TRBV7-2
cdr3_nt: TGTGCCAGCAGCTTCGGGGTGGACAGAAATAATTCACCCCTCCACTTT
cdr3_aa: CASSFGVDRNNSPLHF

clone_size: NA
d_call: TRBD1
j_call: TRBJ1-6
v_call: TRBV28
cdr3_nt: TGTGCCAGCAGTACAACAGGGGGTGGGTATAATTCACCCCTCCACTTT
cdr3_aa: CASSTTGGGYNSPLHF

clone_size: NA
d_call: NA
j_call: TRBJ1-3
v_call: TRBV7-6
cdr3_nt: TGTGCCAGCAGCCAGGGGCCCGGATACTCTGGAAACACCATATATTTT
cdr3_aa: CASSQGPGYSGNTIYF

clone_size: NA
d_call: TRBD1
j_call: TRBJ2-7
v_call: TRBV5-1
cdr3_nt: TGCGCCAGCAGATACACACAGGGGTCGTTTGAGGAGCAGTACTTC
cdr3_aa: CASRYTQGSFEEQYF

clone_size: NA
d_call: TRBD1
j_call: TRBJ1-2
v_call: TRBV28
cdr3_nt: TGTGCCAGCAGTTCATCGACAGGGGGCAACTATGGCTACACCTTC
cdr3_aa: CASSSSTGGNYGYTF